The TCR beta chain under discussion was sequenced for a study of control samples from healthy donors and cancer patients. With 0 bases clipped from V and 10 bases from J, the junction kept 9 bases outside the gene matches. This CDR3 has 15 residues. Germline V gene lookup returns CDR1 SGHAT and CDR2 FQNNGV. Clones were read by immunoSEQ multiplex PCR, and TCRdb kept only the in-frame ones, dropping some. The table includes over 100,000 clones, around 88% detected once. This clonotype originated in a woman aged 50 to 65 in good health. The material sequenced was blood. The chain joins TRBV11-2 to TRBJ2-1; 7 bases agree with TRBD2. CDR3 residues: CASSLDRKGAGEQFF. Here the CDR3 DNA reads TGTGCCAGCAGCTTAGATCGTAAGGGAGCGGGGGAGCAGTTCTTC. The full variable domain, rest sourced from reference TRBV11-2 and TRBJ2-1, is EAGVAQSPRYKIIEKRQSVAFWCNPISGHATLYWYQQILGQGPKLLIQFQNNGVVDDSQLPKDRFSAERLKGVDSTLKIQPAKLEDSAVYLCASSLDRKGAGEQFFGPGTRLTVL.